These 19 T cell receptor beta chains came from one sample sequenced in a study of blood T cell repertoires in COVID-19. Profiling relied on immunoSEQ multiplex PCR, and the TCRdb table lists in-frame clones only, not all of them. The sample records approximately 21,000 clones, about 73% being singletons. The sequenced sample consisted of peripheral blood. These receptors all stem from a human donor in a cohort sampled during active or convalescent COVID-19.

This chain uses TRBV5-4 with TRBJ1-6; 9 positions match TRBD1. V trimming: 4 bases; J trimming: 7 bases; junction bases outside the gene matches: 9. The CDR3 is made up of 16 amino acids. The germline CDR1 and CDR2 sequences are SGHNT and YYREEE (reference sequence). Written as DNA, the CDR3 is TGTGCCAGCAGCCAAAAGACAGGGGGAATAAATTCACCCCTCCACTTT. This encodes CASSQKTGGINSPLHF.

The chain combines TRBV4-1 with TRBJ2-3; the match to TRBD2 covers 11 bases. The J segment lost 6 bases and the V segment lost 4 bases, leaving 9 bases of the junction unmatched. Germline V gene data show CDR1 as MGHRA and CDR2 as YSYEKL. CDR3 length: 16 residues. CDR3 sequence (DNA): TGCGCCAGCAGCCCCCTGGGGGCTAGCGGGGGGGATACGCAGTATTTT. Its translation is CASSPLGASGGDTQYF.

This clone showed up just once. This chain's CDR3 is CASSLGAGYFYEQYF. CDR3 in DNA: TGTGCCAGCAGCTTAGGGGCAGGGTACTTCTACGAGCAGTACTTC. This sequence joins TRBV7-9 and TRBJ2-7; tentatively, D is TRBD1 (5 bases). CDR3 length: 15 residues. Germline V gene lookup returns CDR1 SEHNR and CDR2 FQNEAQ (reference sequence). V was shortened by 1 base and J by 3 bases, with 13 bases between the two germline ends.

The V gene is TRBV30, the J gene TRBJ1-1; no firm D call. Germline V gene sequence: CDR1 GTSNPN, CDR2 SVGIG (reference sequence). Trimming removed 0 bases at V and 1 base at J, with 12 bases between. The CDR3 loop spans 15 amino acids. The CDR3 spells CAWSVSPRSNTEAFF. The CDR3 DNA reads as TGTGCCTGGAGTGTATCCCCGCGGTCGAACACTGAAGCTTTCTTT.

The chain has TRBV10-2 and TRBJ2-5; 14 bases line up with TRBD2. The CDR3 contains 16 residues. Germline trimming cut 10 bases from V and 5 bases from J; bases unmatched to any gene: 12. Germline values: CDR1 WSHSY, CDR2 SAAADI. This CDR3 reads CATNRLAGGPGETQYF. DNA for the CDR3: TGCGCCACCAATCGACTAGCGGGAGGGCCGGGTGAGACCCAGTACTTC.

This clone was seen once. This rearrangement joins TRBV7-9 to TRBJ2-5; D possibly corresponds to TRBD2 (7 bases). This CDR3 is 18 amino acids long. Trimming took 4 bases from V and 0 from J, leaving 21 bases between them. Germline CDR1 and CDR2: SEHNR and FQNEAQ (reference sequence). Here the CDR3 reads CASSWGSWAGANQETQYF. As DNA, the CDR3 is TGTGCCAGCAGCTGGGGATCGTGGGCGGGGGCCAACCAAGAGACCCAGTACTTC.

The chain is built from TRBV5-1 and TRBJ1-1; 7 bases align to TRBD1. Germline CDR1 and CDR2: SGHRS and YFSETQ. The CDR3 runs 16 residues. The V segment lost 4 bases and the J segment 0 bases; nucleotides outside the gene matches: 9. CDR3 sequence: CASSHIPGGMNTEAFF. DNA of the CDR3: TGCGCCAGCAGCCACATTCCAGGGGGGATGAACACTGAAGCTTTCTTT. Complete variable domain (other parts from reference TRBV5-1 and TRBJ1-1): KAGVTQTPRYLIKTRGQQVTLSCSPISGHRSVSWYQQTPGQGLQFLFEYFSETQRNKGNFPGRFSGRQFSNSRSEMNVSTLELGDSALYLCASSHIPGGMNTEAFFGQGTRLTVV.

This clone has ten or more counts. Other DNA variants within this sample encode the same CDR3. The V gene is TRBV27, the J gene TRBJ1-1; D unresolved. Germline values: CDR1 MNHEY, CDR2 SMNVEV (reference sequence). The V and J ends lost 2 bases and 3 bases respectively, with 13 bases between them. This CDR3 has 15 amino acids. The CDR3, as DNA: TGTGCCAGCAGTTTAGGTCGGAATCAGGACACTGAAGCTTTCTTT. Amino acids: CASSLGRNQDTEAFF.

This chain connects TRBV28 to TRBJ1-2; 7 nucleotides line up with TRBD1. The J segment lost 5 bases and the V segment lost 5 bases, leaving 2 bases of the junction unmatched. Per germline, CDR1 MDHEN and CDR2 SYDVKM. The CDR3 length is 12 residues. This CDR3 is CASSTRGYGYTF. DNA of the CDR3: TGTGCCAGCAGTACCAGGGGGTATGGCTACACCTTC.

The rearrangement joins TRBV7-2 to TRBJ2-3; a weak D match, TRBD1 (6 bases). This CDR3 is built from 14 residues. V was trimmed by 1 base and J by 6 bases, leaving 11 bases between them. Germline CDR1 and CDR2: SGHTA and FQGNSA. The CDR3 protein is CASSLDRVVDTQYF. The CDR3 coding sequence is TGTGCCAGCAGCTTAGACAGGGTTGTTGATACGCAGTATTTT.

The sample holds many counts of this clone. The chain carries TRBV7-9 and TRBJ1-2, with 7 positions matching TRBD1. The CDR3 consists of 14 residues. CDR1 SEHNR and CDR2 FQNEAQ come from the germline V gene (reference sequence). V gave up 3 bases and J gave up 0 bases; unmatched junction bases: 1. The CDR3 is CASSLTGSNYGYTF. For the CDR3, the DNA is TGTGCCAGCAGCTTGACAGGGTCTAACTATGGCTACACCTTC.

The chain couples TRBV27 to TRBJ1-2; 7 bases fit TRBD1. After removal of 5 bases from V and 4 bases from J, the junction contained 10 bases not matched to a gene. Germline CDR1 reads MNHEY; CDR2 reads SMNVEV (reference sequence). The CDR3 has 15 residues. The CDR3 reads CASSARDSRLYGYTF. The CDR3 DNA sequence: TGTGCCAGCAGTGCGCGGGACAGCCGACTCTATGGCTACACCTTC.

V and J are TRBV12-3 or TRBV12-4 and TRBJ1-3, with D possibly being TRBD1 (5 bases). Trimming removed 5 bases from V and 7 bases from J, with 12 bases in between. The CDR3 sequence is 13 residues long. In DNA form, the CDR3 reads TGTGCCAGCAGTCATCGACAGCCGAACACCATATATTTT. Translating gives CASSHRQPNTIYF.

This clone appeared once. The chain links TRBV7-9 to TRBJ2-1; 10 positions agree with TRBD2. J was trimmed by 0 bases and V by 5 bases; bases with no gene match: 10. The CDR3 is made up of 18 amino acids. Germline CDR1 reads SEHNR; CDR2 reads FQNEAQ (reference sequence). The CDR3 nucleotides are TGTGCCAGCAGCCCCACTAGCGGGAAAGGGAGCTCCTACAATGAGCAGTTCTTC. The encoded protein is CASSPTSGKGSSYNEQFF.

V and J are TRBV5-1 and TRBJ2-5; 10 bases agree with TRBD2. The ends lost 1 base at V and 7 bases at J; junction bases unmatched: 7. Germline CDR1 reads SGHRS; CDR2 reads YFSETQ. The CDR3 is 15 residues long. The CDR3 sequence: CASSLSLAGVGTQYF. CDR3 DNA sequence: TGCGCCAGCAGCTTGTCCCTAGCGGGGGTTGGGACCCAGTACTTC.

V is TRBV27 and J is TRBJ2-7; 10 nucleotides line up with TRBD1. CDR1 MNHEY and CDR2 SMNVEV come from the germline V gene (reference sequence). V was clipped by 6 bases and J by 3 bases; unmatched bases: 11. The CDR3 contains 16 residues. CDR3 loop: CASSRTPRDRGYEQYF. In DNA, the CDR3 is TGTGCCAGCAGCAGAACCCCCCGGGACAGGGGCTACGAGCAGTACTTC.

V gene TRBV2 combines with J gene TRBJ1-2, with D perhaps matching TRBD1 (6 bases). Deletions cut 5 bases from V and 8 bases from J, with 21 bases between. This CDR3 is 15 amino acids long. The germline CDR1 and CDR2 sequences are SNHLY and FYNNEI. CDR3 sequence reads: CASSQGSLRNKGYTF. The DNA of the CDR3 is TGTGCCAGCAGTCAGGGGTCCTTACGGAATAAAGGCTACACCTTC. The full variable domain, its missing parts supplied by reference TRBV2 and TRBJ1-2, is EPEVTQTPSHQVTQMGQEVILRCVPISNHLYFYWYRQILGQKVEFLVSFYNNEISEKSEIFDDQFSVERPDGSNFTLKIRSTKLEDSAMYFCASSQGSLRNKGYTFGSGTRLTVV.

The chain has TRBV25-1 and TRBJ1-2; a weak D match, TRBD1 (5 bases). Trimming pared 5 bases from V and 2 bases from J, leaving 12 bases between. Germline V gene sequence: CDR1 MGHDK, CDR2 SYGVNS. There are 14 residues in the CDR3. CDR3 region: CASSHDGGNYGYTF. CDR3 nucleotide sequence: TGTGCCAGCAGTCACGATGGGGGGAACTATGGCTACACCTTC.

V usage is TRBV6-6 and J usage is TRBJ1-2; D possibly corresponds to TRBD1 (5 bases). CDR3 size: 14 residues. Germline-derived CDR1 and CDR2 are MNHNY and SVGAGI (reference sequence). The ends were cut back, 7 bases at V and 2 bases at J, with 14 bases in the middle. The CDR3 loop is CASKDIPHNYGYTF. The CDR3 DNA reads TGTGCCAGCAAGGACATCCCTCACAACTATGGCTACACCTTC.